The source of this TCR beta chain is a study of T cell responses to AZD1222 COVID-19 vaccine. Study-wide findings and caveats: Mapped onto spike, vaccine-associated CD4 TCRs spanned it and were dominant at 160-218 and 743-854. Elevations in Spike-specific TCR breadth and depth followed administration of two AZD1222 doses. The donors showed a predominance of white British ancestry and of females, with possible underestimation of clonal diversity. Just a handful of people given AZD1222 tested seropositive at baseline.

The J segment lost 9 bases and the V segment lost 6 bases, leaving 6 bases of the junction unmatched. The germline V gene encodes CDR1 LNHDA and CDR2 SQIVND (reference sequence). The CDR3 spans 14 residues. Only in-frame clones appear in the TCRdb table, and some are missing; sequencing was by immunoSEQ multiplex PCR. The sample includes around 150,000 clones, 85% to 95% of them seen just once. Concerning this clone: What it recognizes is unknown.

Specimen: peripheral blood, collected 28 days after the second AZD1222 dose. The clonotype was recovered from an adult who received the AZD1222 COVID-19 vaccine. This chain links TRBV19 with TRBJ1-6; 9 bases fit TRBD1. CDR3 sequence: CASSLTGGFSPLHF. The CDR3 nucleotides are TGTGCCAGTAGCCTTACAGGGGGCTTTTCACCCCTCCACTTT.